The 16 T cell receptor beta chains in this list originate from one sample, sequenced in a study of cytomegalovirus exposure and HLA in healthy donors. Both 60 Vbeta primers and 13 Jbeta primers went into the PCR. Sequencing used immunoSEQ multiplex PCR; TCRdb keeps in-frame clones, though not all of them. The top ten hold 7.5% to 9% of the sample, which has 95,000 to 150,000 clones, approximately 80% seen once. Sequencing was done on a sample of PBMCs. Receptors originate from a female donor in good health and CMV-seropositive.

The V call is TRBV10-2, the J call TRBJ2-2; 7 positions match TRBD1. Germline V gives CDR1 WSHSY, CDR2 SAAADI. The trim removed 3 bases at V and 3 bases at J, leaving 4 bases unmatched. The CDR3 has 15 residues. As DNA, the CDR3 is TGCGCCAGCAGTGAAGGACAGGATTACACCGGGGAGCTGTTTTTT. This encodes CASSEGQDYTGELFF.

The chain joins TRBV6-5 to TRBJ2-1, with D unresolved. This CDR3 is built from 16 residues. The V and J ends lost 0 bases and 6 bases respectively, with 15 bases between them. CDR1 is MNHEY and CDR2 is SVGAGI in the germline V gene. CDR3 nucleotide sequence: TGTGCCAGCAGTTACTCGAGTCTGAAGCCCTCCAATGAGCAGTTCTTC. Protein sequence: CASSYSSLKPSNEQFF.

This rearrangement joins TRBV27 to TRBJ1-2, with TRBD1 matching 12 bases. This CDR3 comprises 15 residues. J was trimmed by 5 bases and V by 4 bases; bases with no gene match: 5. Germline CDR1 and CDR2: MNHEY and SMNVEV (reference sequence). The CDR3: CASSYRDRGRYGYTF. For the CDR3, the DNA is TGTGCCAGCAGTTACCGGGACAGGGGGCGGTATGGCTACACCTTC.

Written as DNA, the CDR3 is TGTGCCAGCAGACAGGGGGCGCCCGGGGCCAACGTCCTGACTTTC. Protein sequence: CASRQGAPGANVLTF. The chain employs TRBV6-1 and TRBJ2-6; 9 nucleotides align to TRBD1. There are 15 residues in the CDR3. Unmatched junction bases numbered 4, after V lost 6 bases and J lost 4 bases. The germline CDR1 and CDR2 sequences are MNHNS and SASEGT.

In its sample, this clone was seen once. The V and J genes are TRBV19 and TRBJ2-7; D is possibly TRBD1 (6 bases). V was cut by 3 bases and J by 0 bases, with 9 bases left in between. This CDR3 is built from 14 residues. The V gene's germline CDR1 is LNHDA and CDR2 SQIVND (reference sequence). The CDR3 DNA reads as TGTGCCAGTAGTATCAGGACAGACTCCTACGAGCAGTACTTC. Amino acids: CASSIRTDSYEQYF.

CDR3 in DNA: TGTGCCAGCAGTTATGCGGGAGGGAACACTGAAGCTTTCTTT. It yields the protein CASSYAGGNTEAFF. J is TRBJ1-1 and V is TRBV6-5; D is undetermined. Germline V gives CDR1 MNHEY, CDR2 SVGAGI. Trimming cost V 3 bases and J 1 base, with 9 bases left between them. The CDR3 contains 14 residues.

This clone was counted between two and nine times. The chain is built from TRBV19 and TRBJ1-1; the D gene is possibly TRBD1 (5 bases). Trimming shortened V by 7 bases and J by 5 bases, and 14 bases separated the two germline ends. Germline assignment: CDR1 LNHDA and CDR2 SQIVND (reference sequence). The CDR3 consists of 13 residues. The CDR3, as DNA: TGTGCCAGTACCTCTCCAGGGTTTACTGAAGCTTTCTTT. Translated, it gives CASTSPGFTEAFF.

The chain links TRBV5-1 to TRBJ2-3; D may be TRBD1 (5 bases). The CDR3 loop spans 15 amino acids. CDR1 SGHRS and CDR2 YFSETQ come from the germline V gene. Trimming stripped 4 bases from V and 0 bases from J, with 12 bases between. CDR3 sequence: CASSRDSTSTDTQYF. The DNA for the CDR3 is TGCGCCAGCAGCCGTGACAGCACTAGCACAGATACGCAGTATTTT.

The chain employs TRBV5-8 and TRBJ1-5; D remains ambiguous. The germline CDR1 and CDR2 sequences are SGHTS and YDEGEE. There are 15 residues in the CDR3. V lost 1 base and J lost 5, with 13 bases in between. The CDR3 region is CASSLPERVDQPQHF. CDR3 bases: TGTGCCAGCAGCTTGCCAGAGCGAGTTGATCAGCCCCAGCATTTT. Using reference TRBV5-8 and TRBJ1-5 for the parts outside the CDR3, the full variable domain is EAGVTQSPTHLIKTRGQQATLRCSPISGHTSVYWYQQALGLGLQFLLWYDEGEERNRGNFPPRFSGRQFPNYSSELNVNALELEDSALYLCASSLPERVDQPQHFGDGTRLSIL.

The rearrangement links TRBV2 to TRBJ1-1; 8 bases are a match to TRBD1. Germline V gives CDR1 SNHLY, CDR2 FYNNEI. With 2 bases clipped from V and 4 bases from J, the junction kept 6 bases outside the gene matches. This CDR3 has 15 residues. The CDR3: CASSEPRTGPTEAFF. For the CDR3, the DNA is TGTGCCAGCAGTGAACCGCGGACAGGGCCCACTGAAGCTTTCTTT.

The V and J genes are TRBV9 and TRBJ2-2, with TRBD1 matching 7 bases. The CDR3 has 15 residues. The V segment lost 4 bases and the J segment 3 bases; nucleotides outside the gene matches: 6. From germline, CDR1 is SGDLS and CDR2 YYNGEE. CDR3 coding DNA: TGTGCCAGCAGCCCAGAGGGGGCTTACACCGGGGAGCTGTTTTTT. This sequence encodes CASSPEGAYTGELFF.

The chain joins TRBV29-1 to TRBJ1-1; 7 bases fit TRBD1. Germline CDR1 and CDR2: SQVTM and ANQGSEA. Trimming took 5 bases from V and 1 from J; bases not matched to a gene: 1. The CDR3 loop spans 12 amino acids. CDR3 sequence reads: CSVRQGNTEAFF. In DNA, the CDR3 is TGCAGCGTTAGACAGGGGAACACTGAAGCTTTCTTT.

This clone was detected a few times. This chain uses TRBV9 with TRBJ1-3; 10 bases agree with TRBD1. J gave up 3 bases and V 2 bases, and 2 bases lay outside the gene matches. Germline V lookup: CDR1 SGDLS, CDR2 YYNGEE. This CDR3 has 15 amino acids. The CDR3 DNA reads TGTGCCAGCAGCGTCGGGACAGGGGTTGGAAACACCATATATTTT. Translating it yields CASSVGTGVGNTIYF.

This clone appeared a single time. The CDR3 nucleotides read TGTGCCATCAAGACTAGCGGGGACGCAGATACGCAGTATTTT. Translating it yields CAIKTSGDADTQYF. The genes are TRBV10-3 and TRBJ2-3; 11 nucleotides line up with TRBD2. The CDR3 totals 14 residues. CDR1 is ENHRY and CDR2 is SYGVKD in the germline V gene. J lost 4 bases, V lost 7 bases, and 4 bases had no gene match.

This clone has only one observation. The genes are TRBV29-1 and TRBJ1-1; TRBD1 might be the D (6 bases). The CDR3 covers 13 residues. Germline V gene sequence: CDR1 SQVTM, CDR2 ANQGSEA. The V end lost 7 bases, the J end lost 1 base, and 13 bases lay between the germline ends. As DNA, the CDR3 is TGCAGCGGAGCAGGGGCCGAGAACACTGAAGCTTTCTTT. Encoded protein: CSGAGAENTEAFF.

The gene calls are TRBV19 and TRBJ1-6; 9 positions match TRBD1. With 5 bases clipped from V and 9 bases from J, the junction kept 5 bases outside the gene matches. CDR1 LNHDA and CDR2 SQIVND come from the germline V gene (reference sequence). The length of the CDR3 is 14 residues. In DNA, the CDR3 is TGTGCCAGTAGTTCGGGACAGGGCTCTTCACCCCTCCACTTT. Its protein is CASSSGQGSSPLHF.